This T cell receptor (beta chain) is drawn from a study of OX40 agonist ivuxolimab in advanced cancers. As for the study more broadly: Ivuxolimab was an agonistic, fully human IgG2 monoclonal antibody directed against OX40 (CD134), a costimulatory receptor. Prior anti-PD-1, anti-PD-L1 or anti-CTLA-4 therapy was permitted, and 40% to 50% of dose-escalation patients had received checkpoint inhibitors. Of the 50 or so patients in dose escalation, about 20 had hepatocellular carcinoma, about 15 had melanoma, 9 had renal cell carcinoma and 9 had head and neck cancer. Peripheral TCRbeta sequencing was intended to test whether TCR sequence diversity was altered and clonal T-cell expansion was caused by ivuxolimab. Intravenous ivuxolimab was administered to patients every 2 weeks at six dose levels: 0.01, 0.1, 0.3, 1.5, 3 and 10 mg/kg. Three dose-escalation patients achieved partial responses, one with hepatocellular carcinoma and two with cutaneous melanoma. In the dose-escalation cohort, around 80% of patients were male, and the mean age was roughly 56 years with a range of roughly 20 to 80. The paper covers the monotherapy dose-escalation part of the phase I ivuxolimab trial, which included N of about 50 patients.

On the study overall, not on this receptor specifically: In the 0.1-3.0 mg/kg groups, partial responders had among the lowest normalized peripheral clonal expansion, particularly in CD8+ T cells. Low levels of normalized T-cell clonal expansion were also shown by some nonresponding patients. At doses from 0.1 to 3.0 mg/kg, clonal expansion was seen in both CD4+ and CD8+ blood T cells between baseline and week 6. The antigen specificity of the peripheral T cells that underwent clonal expansion was not determined. After ivuxolimab, expanded clones were on average more numerous among CD8+ T cells than among CD4+ T cells.

To sequence the TCRbeta CDR3 region, genomic DNA was isolated from the sorted cells. TCRbeta CDR3 regions were sequenced using the immunoSEQ Assay. TCRdb mirrors the immuneACCESS table, restricted to in-frame sequences. Some clones are absent from its copies; in checked studies, under half trace to an unresolved V gene, and the reason for the others is unknown. In all, the sample holds 96,000 or so clones, and roughly four fifths of those were seen once. The ten largest make up around 5.8% of the sample. For this clone: What antigen it recognizes has not been identified. Base qualities are not at hand, and no much larger clone is one base apart.

The trial excluded patients who had a history of autoimmune disease or who were on systemic immunosuppression. Peripheral blood for TCR sequencing was collected from all dose cohorts at baseline, on cycle 4 day 1, and on cycle 7 day 1. Samples were obtained from an open-label, multicenter, first-in-human phase I dose-escalation trial of ivuxolimab. Adults with locally advanced or metastatic melanoma, renal cell, hepatocellular, or head and neck squamous cell carcinoma were enrolled in the trial. Before TCR sequencing, CD4+ T cells and CD8+ T cells were sorted from peripheral blood as separate populations. The CDR3 numbers 16 residues from cysteine through phenylalanine. Just the 48-base CDR3 DNA is kept, in frame starting at base 1.

This specimen consisted of CD4+ or CD8+ T cells sorted from blood, obtained in a trial of the OX40 agonist ivuxolimab. Recombination linked TRBV1 to TRBJ2-5; the table assigns TRBD2, which was not confirmed against the DNA. The J call may not be correct, given that the DNA end is closer to TRBJ2-7. TRBV1 has pseudogene status. This receptor was taken from an adult with an advanced solid tumor such as melanoma, head and neck, liver or kidney cancer. The nucleotide sequence is TGCACCAGCAGCCAAGCACCCGGGAGCTATTACCGCGAGCAGTACTTC. Translated, this is CTSSQAPGSYYREQYF.